The clone carrying this TCR beta chain has more than one count but fewer than ten. Its cognate antigen is unknown. The data were taken from a study of T cell repertoires in cytomegalovirus infection. Study results and caveats: There were HLA-C-restricted CMV-specific TCR beta clonotypes dominating the ex vivo response. Identification of carriers of CMV plus the relevant HLA was performed using cumulative public TCR beta family frequency.

The CDR3 covers 12 residues. Germline CDR1 reads MNHEY; CDR2 reads SMNVEV (reference sequence). V gave up 11 bases and J gave up 2 bases, with 13 bases separating them. Each CDR3 protein gets one entry after TCRdb re-called the reads with MiXCR. The sample yields more than 400,000 distinct CDR3 sequences, approximately 26% seen once. The TCR comes from a human donor in good health (CMV status not recorded). Some clones in this sample may be carry-over from other donors' samples. Sequenced material: PBMCs. V and J are TRBV27 and TRBJ2-7, with a weak D call TRBD2 (7 bases). CDR3 in amino acids: CAARGATYEQYF. CDR3 in DNA: TGTGCCGCTCGGGGGGCCACCTACGAGCAGTACTTC.